This T cell receptor beta chain derives from a study of CD8 T cells in ankylosing spondylitis. TCRdb reprocessed the 5' RACE reads via MiXCR and lists one record per CDR3 protein. Here the sample spans approximately 190,000 distinct CDR3 sequences, over 10% being singletons. Study-wide points: Earlier studies detected some motif variants in reactive arthritis synovial fluid and blood. Ankylosing spondylitis blood appeared to carry a characteristic TCR beta motif of roughly 8 highly homologous variants.

This clonotype has at least ten counts. As yet, its antigen is unknown. What was sequenced was blood, either unsorted or a sorted T cell fraction (not recorded which). This clonotype originated in a female donor with ankylosing spondylitis or in good health (not recorded which).

The CDR3 reads CASSYGGARTDTQYF. DNA for the CDR3: TGTGCCAGCAGTTACGGGGGGGCGCGCACAGATACGCAGTATTTT. This rearrangement joins TRBV6-5 to TRBJ2-3; D might be TRBD2 (7 bases). Germline lookup yields CDR1 MNHEY and CDR2 SVGAGI. CDR3 length: 15 residues. Trimming pared 2 bases from V and 1 base from J, leaving 10 bases between.